These 26 T cell receptor beta chains were all obtained from the same sample, sequenced in a study of shared clonotypes between healthy human individuals (dated by TCRdb to 2018 to 2020). Receptors were amplified or captured by the immunoSEQ multiplex PCR assay. TCRdb retrieved this table from immuneACCESS and kept in-frame rearrangements only. Not all clones are present; in checked studies, unresolved V genes account for under half, and no reason is known for the remainder. The sample yields about 730,000 clones; 55% to 75% were counted once. The ten largest clonotypes hold under 2% of the sample. The sample was memory CD4+ T cells sorted from blood. The sample's cell subset or site label is to be understood as: CD45RA-negative fraction. The receptors originated from a woman younger than 45 in good health.

This clone has just a few counts. A far larger clone lies a single base away; this is likely a read error. Distinct nucleotide sequences in the sample also encode this CDR3. The chain uses TRBV5-4 and TRBJ2-5; no clear D. This CDR3 is 11 amino acids long. Trimming shortened V by 2 bases and J by 5 bases, and 4 bases separated the two germline ends. Germline V gene lookup returns CDR1 SGHNT and CDR2 YYREEE (reference sequence). The chain's CDR3 is CASSFRETQYF. CDR3 DNA: TGTGCCAGCAGCTTTAGGGAGACCCAGTACTTC.

The rearrangement uses TRBV19 and TRBJ1-5; D call uncertain. CDR3 length: 13 amino acids. Trimming cost V 7 bases and J 7 bases, with 14 bases left between them. Looked up from germline, CDR1 is LNHDA and CDR2 is SQIVND (reference sequence). As DNA, the CDR3 is TGTGCCAGTAATGGTCCCAATAGGCAGCCCCAGCATTTT. It is translated as CASNGPNRQPQHF.

The chain carries TRBV10-2 and TRBJ2-5; D unresolved. Between the trimmed V and J ends, which lost 4 bases and 4 bases, there was a span of 10 bases. The length of the CDR3 is 13 residues. The V gene's germline CDR1 is WSHSY and CDR2 SAAADI. CDR3 nucleotide sequence: TGCGCCAGCAGTGCGCAACTCGGAGAGACCCAGTACTTC. It translates to CASSAQLGETQYF.

This clone appeared once. This chain links TRBV5-1 with TRBJ2-3; 8 bases line up with TRBD1. The CDR3 has 16 amino acids. V shed 4 bases and J 2 bases; nucleotides not matched to a gene: 9. The germline V gene has CDR1 SGHRS and CDR2 YFSETQ. Written as DNA, the CDR3 is TGCGCCAGCAGCATCGGACAGGGAAGCACCACAGATACGCAGTATTTT. Translating gives CASSIGQGSTTDTQYF.

As DNA, the CDR3 is TGTGCCAGCAGTTCCGGGACCGACGCTGGAAACACCATATATTTT. Encoded protein: CASSSGTDAGNTIYF. The rearrangement links TRBV6-5 to TRBJ1-3; D is perhaps TRBD1 (5 bases). Trimming removed 4 bases from V and 2 bases from J, with 12 bases in between. This CDR3 is built from 15 residues. The germline V gene encodes CDR1 MNHEY and CDR2 SVGAGI.

The chain has TRBV5-1 and TRBJ2-1; 11 nucleotides agree with TRBD2. Germline V CDR1 and CDR2: SGHRS, YFSETQ. V dropped 5 bases and J dropped 4; count of bases not matched to a gene: 5. CDR3 size: 15 residues. The DNA of the CDR3 is TGCGCCAGCAGTCTTACTAGCGGGAGATACAATGAGCAGTTCTTC. This translates into CASSLTSGRYNEQFF.

The chain links TRBV6-5 to TRBJ2-3; 7 bases align to TRBD1. V lost 6 bases, J lost 4 bases, and 10 bases stayed unmatched. This CDR3 has 15 amino acids. Germline V gene lookup returns CDR1 MNHEY and CDR2 SVGAGI. CDR3 loop: CASRGTALGADTQYF. CDR3 DNA: TGTGCCAGCAGGGGGACAGCCCTGGGGGCAGATACGCAGTATTTT.

The chain uses TRBV4-2 and TRBJ2-7, with D possibly being TRBD2 (5 bases). V lost 1 base to trimming and J lost 1 base, with 11 bases between them. The CDR3 contains 15 residues. The germline gives CDR1 LGHNA, CDR2 YNFKEQ. In DNA, the CDR3 is TGTGCCAGCAGCCAAGGGCGGACTCTTTCCTACGAGCAGTACTTC. Amino acids: CASSQGRTLSYEQYF.

The chain combines TRBV27 with TRBJ2-2; TRBD1 might be the D (7 bases). This CDR3 comprises 15 residues. Per the germline V gene, CDR1 is MNHEY and CDR2 is SMNVEV (reference sequence). Between the trimmed V and J ends, which lost 8 bases and 5 bases, there was a span of 18 bases. The CDR3 DNA reads TGTGCCAGCCTTAAGTCGACAGGGAGGACCGGGGAGCTGTTTTTT. It encodes CASLKSTGRTGELFF.

The chain is built from TRBV18 and TRBJ2-1; TRBD2 aligns across 12 bases. The CDR3 has 14 amino acids. Trimming removed 6 bases from V and 5 bases from J; junction bases left unmatched: 2. CDR1 and CDR2 from the germline V gene are KGHSH and LQKENI. The CDR3 loop is CASSRLAGDNEQFF. CDR3 sequence (DNA): TGTGCCAGCTCGAGACTAGCGGGGGACAATGAGCAGTTCTTC.

Notes on this clone: The sample carries other DNA sequences with the same CDR3. CDR3 amino acids: CASSSGTGGNIQYF. CDR3 coding DNA: TGCGCCAGCAGCTCCGGGACAGGGGGGAACATTCAGTACTTC. This chain uses TRBV5-1 with TRBJ2-4, with TRBD1 identical over 11 bases. Germline V lookup: CDR1 SGHRS, CDR2 YFSETQ. This CDR3 region has 14 residues. V shed 3 bases, J shed 7 bases, and the junction held 3 bases outside the gene matches.

The V call is TRBV5-4, the J call TRBJ2-1; 7 nucleotides align to TRBD2. The CDR3 length is 15 residues. Germline values: CDR1 SGHNT, CDR2 YYREEE (reference sequence). With 1 base clipped from V and 8 bases from J, the junction kept 9 bases outside the gene matches. CDR3 protein: CASSLWLAVFDEQFF. DNA of the CDR3: TGTGCCAGCAGCTTGTGGCTAGCGGTTTTCGATGAGCAGTTCTTC.

J is TRBJ2-3 and V is TRBV2; possible D gene TRBD1, 5 bases. V was shortened by 4 bases and J by 6 bases, with 17 bases between the two germline ends. The CDR3 is made up of 15 amino acids. Looked up from germline, CDR1 is SNHLY and CDR2 is FYNNEI. The CDR3 reads CASSVQGNPPDTQYF. CDR3 in DNA: TGTGCCAGCAGTGTCCAGGGAAACCCCCCCGATACGCAGTATTTT.

The chain has TRBV5-1 and TRBJ2-1, with 10 bases identical to TRBD2. The CDR3 has 16 amino acids. Germline values: CDR1 SGHRS, CDR2 YFSETQ. Unmatched junction bases numbered 11, after V lost 4 bases and J lost 7 bases. CDR3 coding DNA: TGCGCCAGCAGCAGGGGGACTAGCGACCCGAGGAATGAGCAGTTCTTC. Its protein product is CASSRGTSDPRNEQFF.

This clone was picked up a small number of times. The V and J genes are TRBV5-1 and TRBJ2-5; TRBD2 agrees at 11 bases. V shed 4 bases and J 2 bases; nucleotides not matched to a gene: 4. Per germline, CDR1 SGHRS and CDR2 YFSETQ. The CDR3 runs to 15 residues. CDR3 residues: CASSKRLAGQETQYF. The CDR3 coding sequence is TGCGCCAGCAGCAAGAGACTAGCGGGGCAAGAGACCCAGTACTTC. Based on the CDR3 plus reference TRBV5-1 and TRBJ2-5, the full variable domain is KAGVTQTPRYLIKTRGQQVTLSCSPISGHRSVSWYQQTPGQGLQFLFEYFSETQRNKGNFPGRFSGRQFSNSRSEMNVSTLELGDSALYLCASSKRLAGQETQYFGPGTRLLVL.

V usage is TRBV28 and J usage is TRBJ2-2, with 8 positions matching TRBD2. The CDR3 runs to 18 residues. With V trimmed by 4 bases and J by 5 bases, 15 bases remained unmatched. Germline CDR1 is MDHEN and CDR2 is SYDVKM. The CDR3 sequence is CASSYVTPGLAGTGELFF. In DNA, the CDR3 is TGTGCCAGCAGTTACGTCACTCCCGGACTAGCAGGTACCGGGGAGCTGTTTTTT.

J is TRBJ1-1 and V is TRBV2; D gene unclear. This CDR3 contains 12 residues. CDR1 SNHLY and CDR2 FYNNEI come from the germline V gene. Trimming stripped 3 bases from V and 7 bases from J, with 9 bases between. For the CDR3, the DNA is TGTGCCAGCAGTGAGTCCGCTATTGAAGCTTTCTTT. As protein: CASSESAIEAFF.

This clone was seen a few times. This chain links TRBV29-1 with TRBJ2-3; D perhaps matches TRBD1 (5 bases). CDR1 SQVTM and CDR2 ANQGSEA come from the germline V gene. Trimming pared 6 bases from V and 0 bases from J, leaving 10 bases between. The CDR3 runs to 13 residues. This chain's CDR3 is CSVGHTSTDTQYF. DNA of the CDR3: TGCAGCGTCGGACATACTAGCACAGATACGCAGTATTTT.

The gene calls are TRBV18 and TRBJ2-1, with 7 bases that match TRBD2. Germline CDR1 is KGHSH and CDR2 is LQKENI. CDR3 length: 16 amino acids. Trimming cost V 1 base and J 7 bases; bases outside gene matches: 10. The CDR3 nucleotides read TGTGCCAGCTCACCACAGGACGGGCTAGCGGCTAATGAGCAGTTCTTC. It codes for CASSPQDGLAANEQFF.

The chain joins TRBV28 to TRBJ2-5; 9 bases are a match to TRBD1. The CDR3 contains 14 residues. Per germline, CDR1 MDHEN and CDR2 SYDVKM. Unmatched junction bases numbered 3, after V lost 7 bases and J lost 0 bases. The CDR3 is CASMDRGHQETQYF. The CDR3 nucleotides are TGTGCCAGCATGGACAGGGGTCACCAAGAGACCCAGTACTTC.

Comments on this clone: Different DNA sequences within this sample yield the same CDR3. This chain uses TRBV20-1 with TRBJ2-1; no clear D. The V gene's germline CDR1 is DFQATT and CDR2 SNEGSKA (reference sequence). This CDR3 is built from 11 residues. V lost 1 base to trimming and J lost 7 bases, with 5 bases between them. Here the CDR3 reads CSARVRNEQFF. The CDR3 nucleotides are TGCAGTGCTAGAGTAAGGAATGAGCAGTTCTTC.

J is TRBJ2-5 and V is TRBV25-1, with D tentatively TRBD1 or TRBD2 (5 bases each). The DNA end favors TRBJ2-7, so the J call may be wrong. CDR3 size: 14 residues. Germline-derived CDR1 and CDR2 are MGHDK and SYGVNS. CDR3 amino acids: CASTGLGDSYEQYF. In DNA, the CDR3 is TGTGCCAGCACCGGACTGGGGGACTCCTACGAGCAGTACTTC.

In this sample, this clone turned up a few times. This chain uses TRBV28 with TRBJ2-6, with TRBD2 identical over 8 bases. The CDR3 is made up of 18 amino acids. J gave up 1 base and V 2 bases, and 7 bases lay outside the gene matches. Per germline, CDR1 MDHEN and CDR2 SYDVKM. CDR3 nucleotide sequence: TGTGCCAGCAGTTTAAGTCTGGGGACTAGATCTGGGGCCAACGTCCTGACTTTC. Protein sequence: CASSLSLGTRSGANVLTF.

This clone was counted many times. In the same sample, other DNA sequences code for this CDR3. V is TRBV19 and J is TRBJ2-2, with 9 bases fitting TRBD1. V shed 10 bases, J shed 1 base, and the junction held 4 bases outside the gene matches. The CDR3 is made up of 14 amino acids. Germline CDR1 LNHDA, CDR2 SQIVND (reference sequence). Here the CDR3 reads CATSGQGNTGELFF. In DNA, the CDR3 is TGTGCCACATCGGGACAGGGGAACACCGGGGAGCTGTTTTTT.

The rearrangement links TRBV7-9 to TRBJ2-1, with 11 positions matching TRBD2. Trimming took 1 base from V and 12 from J; bases not matched to a gene: 5. Germline lookup yields CDR1 SEHNR and CDR2 FQNEAQ (reference sequence). This CDR3 has 14 residues. The CDR3 region is CASSLVLAGGRQFF. The CDR3 coding sequence is TGTGCCAGCAGCTTAGTTCTAGCGGGAGGTCGGCAGTTCTTC.

The V gene is TRBV2, the J gene TRBJ2-7; 7 positions match TRBD1. J gave up 0 bases and V 7 bases, and 6 bases lay outside the gene matches. In germline, CDR1 is SNHLY, CDR2 FYNNEI. The CDR3 runs to 14 residues. Here the CDR3 DNA reads TGTGCCAGCAAGCAGGGGGATAGCTCCTACGAGCAGTACTTC. Protein sequence: CASKQGDSSYEQYF.